The rows below give T cell receptor beta chains drawn from one sample of a study of neurological immune-mediated disorders. Using its own MiXCR run on the 5' RACE reads, TCRdb lists one record per CDR3 protein. This sample has nearly 45,000 distinct CDR3 sequences, with roughly an eighth found just once. Sequencing was done on a sample of PBMCs. The receptors originated from a female donor in good health. Each CDR3 is given with its conserved first and last residue. The order of the fields is V gene, J gene, D gene, clone size, CDR3 DNA, CDR3 protein. D genes are given only for firm matches. Expanded clones get a size class; other rows say once, few or many, or leave the size out.

TRBV20-1	TRBJ1-1	NA	many	TGCAGTGCTAGAGATCAGGGTGAGGGGACGGTGAACACTGAAGCTTTCTTT	CSARDQGEGTVNTEAFF
TRBV7-9	TRBJ1-2	NA	NA	TGTGCCAGCAGCTTAGGGACGATCTATGGCTACACCTTC	CASSLGTIYGYTF
TRBV12-3/TRBV12-4	TRBJ2-5	TRBD2	many	TGTGCCAGCAGTTGGCGGACTAGCGGGGAGACCCAGTACTTC	CASSWRTSGETQYF
TRBV7-8	TRBJ1-3	NA	many	TGTGCCAGCAGCACGAATCAGGGGTACTCTGGAAACACCATATATTTT	CASSTNQGYSGNTIYF
TRBV4-1	TRBJ1-4	NA	many	TGCGCCAGCAGCCAAGGACAAAGGGAAAAACTGTTTTTT	CASSQGQREKLFF
TRBV5-1	TRBJ2-1	TRBD2	many	TGCGCCAGCGGCATAATTAGCGGGGGGGCTAATGAGCAGTTCTTC	CASGIISGGANEQFF
TRBV7-8	TRBJ2-1	NA	many	TGTGCCAGCAGCCCACCCCTCCGGGAGCGGTCCTACAATGAGCAGTTCTTC	CASSPPLRERSYNEQFF
TRBV20-1	TRBJ2-7	TRBD1	many	TGCAGTGCTAGGGACAGGGGAGGGCAGTACTTC	CSARDRGGQYF
TRBV29-1	TRBJ2-1	TRBD2	many	TGCAGCGTTGAGCTAGCGGGGGGGCTCGTGTGGGATGAGCAGTTCTTC	CSVELAGGLVWDEQFF
TRBV7-2	TRBJ1-1	NA	many	TGTGCCAGAAGCGGGCAAATGAACACTGAAGCTTTCTTT	CARSGQMNTEAFF
TRBV7-9	TRBJ1-2	NA	NA	TGTGTCAGCAGAACAAACCGAGCCTTGGAACACGGCTACACCTTC	CVSRTNRALEHGYTF
TRBV5-1	TRBJ2-3	TRBD2	many	TGCGCCAGCAGCTCGTCGGGGACTAGCGGGGGATCACCCACAGATACGCAGTATTTT	CASSSSGTSGGSPTDTQYF
TRBV5-6	TRBJ2-3	NA	many	TGTGCCAGCAGCTTGACAACAGATACGCAGTATTTT	CASSLTTDTQYF
TRBV5-1	TRBJ1-1	NA	many	TGCGCCAGCAGCTTGGAGGCTTTCTTT	CASSLEAFF
TRBV20-1	TRBJ2-1	TRBD2	many	TGCAGTGCTCAATATTTTGGGACTAGCGGGACCTCCTACAATGAGCAGTTCTTC	CSAQYFGTSGTSYNEQFF
TRBV2	TRBJ1-1	TRBD1	many	TGTGCCAGCAGTGAAGCGCCGGGACAGGGGAGATCAGCTTTCTTT	CASSEAPGQGRSAFF
TRBV30	TRBJ1-6	NA	many	TGTGCCTGGAGGGGACGGGGCTATAATTCACCCCTCCACTTT	CAWRGRGYNSPLHF
TRBV5-1	TRBJ2-5	TRBD1	NA	TGCGCCAGCAGCATGACAGGGGACACCATGGAAACCCAGTACTTC	CASSMTGDTMETQYF
TRBV7-9	TRBJ1-4	NA	many	TGTGCCAGCAGCTTGGCCTCCTCCACGCAGGGGAATGAAAAACTGTTTTTT	CASSLASSTQGNEKLFF
TRBV25-1	TRBJ2-1	NA	many	TGTGCCAGCGGTACCCGCGGGTCTAAGCAGTTCTTC	CASGTRGSKQFF
TRBV6-5	TRBJ1-5	TRBD1	many	TGTGCCAGCCGGCTCAGAGCAGGGGGCTCCCGCCCCAATCAGCCCCAGCATTTT	CASRLRAGGSRPNQPQHF
TRBV7-9	TRBJ2-7	TRBD2	many	TGTGCCAGCAGCTTCAGCGGGAGCGTCTACGAGCAGTACTTC	CASSFSGSVYEQYF
TRBV5-1	TRBJ2-1	NA	many	TGCGCCAGCAGCTTATTGGAGGGGGCCGGGTTAGATGAGCAGTTCTTC	CASSLLEGAGLDEQFF
TRBV11-2	TRBJ2-2	TRBD2	NA	TGTGCCAGCAGGGTAGCGGGACGCACCGGGGAGCTGTTTTTT	CASRVAGRTGELFF
TRBV6-1	TRBJ1-1	TRBD1	once	TGTGTCAGCAGTGCCATAGATATTCGACAGGGAGCGGTTGGCACTGAAGCTTTCTTT	CVSSAIDIRQGAVGTEAFF
TRBV7-8	TRBJ2-1	NA	many	TGTGCCAGCAGCCAAGGGACGGTGTACAATGAGCAGTTCTTC	CASSQGTVYNEQFF
TRBV20-1	TRBJ2-7	NA	NA	TGCAGTGCCATGGGTCCCATGGGGTACGTGCAGTACTTC	CSAMGPMGYVQYF
TRBV27	TRBJ2-3	NA	few	TGTGCCAGCAGTTTAAGGGACTCCACAGATACGCAGTATTTT	CASSLRDSTDTQYF
TRBV12-3/TRBV12-4	TRBJ1-4	TRBD1	many	TGTGCCAGCAGGCACAGGGGACTAAATGAAAAACTGTTTTTT	CASRHRGLNEKLFF
TRBV12-3/TRBV12-4	TRBJ2-1	TRBD1	many	TGTGCCAGCAGCCGGGACAGGGACAATGAGCAGTTCTTC	CASSRDRDNEQFF
TRBV6-5	TRBJ1-2	TRBD1	many	TGTGCCAGCAGCCCCGGGACAGGGGTCGGTAACTATGGCTACACCTTC	CASSPGTGVGNYGYTF
TRBV5-5	TRBJ1-5	TRBD1	many	TGTGCCAGCAGCTTGGTGGACAGGGACGTTCAGCCCCAGCATTTT	CASSLVDRDVQPQHF
TRBV6-5	TRBJ2-5	NA	many	TGTGCCAGCAGTTACTCGCGGCAAGAGACCCAGTACTTC	CASSYSRQETQYF
TRBV2	TRBJ2-3	NA	many	TGTGCCAGCAGTGAAGTAGATAGCACAGATACGCAGTATTTT	CASSEVDSTDTQYF
TRBV10-1	TRBJ2-1	TRBD2	few	TGCGCCAGCAGCGTAGGGACTAGCGGTTACAATGAGCAGTTCTTC	CASSVGTSGYNEQFF
TRBV27	TRBJ2-2	NA	many	TGTGCCAGCAGTTTAGGGAAGAGGACCGGGGAGCTGTTTTTT	CASSLGKRTGELFF
TRBV4-1	TRBJ2-1	NA	many	NA	CASSQDLVGSGSFF
TRBV20-1	TRBJ1-2	TRBD1	many	TGCAGTGCTAGAGATCGTCAGGGGGCCGTCTATGGCTACACCTTC	CSARDRQGAVYGYTF
TRBV5-1	TRBJ2-5	NA	NA	TGCGCCAGCAGCCCCCGTGGCAGATCCGAGCAAGAGACCCAGTACTTC	CASSPRGRSEQETQYF
TRBV12-3/TRBV12-4	TRBJ1-6	TRBD1	many	TGTGCCAGCAGACCAGGACAGGGGGGGAATTCACCCCTCCACTTT	CASRPGQGGNSPLHF
TRBV20-1	TRBJ1-1	NA	many	TGCAGTGCTAATATCGACCCCGGGACTGAAGCTTTCTTT	CSANIDPGTEAFF
TRBV28	TRBJ2-1	NA	many	TGTGCCAGCAGTTTTATAGAAGCGCAGTTCTTC	CASSFIEAQFF
TRBV12-3/TRBV12-4	TRBJ2-1	NA	NA	TGTGCCAGCAGTAACCCAACCGGGGGAGCCTACAATGAGCAGTTCTTC	CASSNPTGGAYNEQFF